The entry that follows covers one T cell receptor beta chain sequence. Its specificity is not known. Original analysis: ImmunoSEQ supplied junction-only sequences lacking quality scores, so filtering was different. Some clones are missing from TCRdb's copy, which holds only in-frame ones; the method was immunoSEQ multiplex PCR. D and trimming were read from the DNA, whereas the V and J calls and clone size are those reported in that table. The sample includes hundreds of thousands of clones, more than 95% seen only once; the top ten take around 0.06%. This sample stems from a study of shared clonotypes between healthy human individuals. Study findings and constraints: Across subsets, estimated richness was generally greater for naive than for memory populations.

The V gene's germline CDR1 is KGHSH and CDR2 LQKENI. The CDR3 covers 16 residues. V lost 3 bases and J lost 0, with 11 bases in between. The study drew all its donors from Caucasian adults living in Nashville, Tennessee. Sequencing was performed on naive CD4+ T cells sorted from blood. The subset here: CD45RA+ positively selected. The chain recombines TRBV18 with TRBJ2-2; D not certain. The sequence derives from a woman in her twenties or thirties in good health. The CDR3, as DNA: TGTGCCAGCTCACCGCCAGGTATACCGAACACCGGGGAGCTGTTTTTT. It specifies CASSPPGIPNTGELFF. Complete variable domain (other parts from reference TRBV18 and TRBJ2-2): NAGVMQNPRHLVRRRGQEARLRCSPMKGHSHVYWYRQLPEEGLKFMVYLQKENIIDESGMPKERFSAEFPKEGPSILRIQQVVRGDSAAYFCASSPPGIPNTGELFFGEGSRLTVL.